Listed below are T cell receptor beta chains from one sample, sequenced in a study of T cell responses to AZD1222 COVID-19 vaccine. The method was immunoSEQ multiplex PCR; TCRdb's version includes in-frame clones alone and lacks a portion of them. Of 180,000 or so clones listed, 90% to 95% are singletons. Sequenced material: peripheral blood, taken 28 days after the second AZD1222 dose. These receptors originate from an adult who received the AZD1222 COVID-19 vaccine. Both conserved end residues are part of each CDR3. D genes are given only for firm matches. Not all rows give a size; the values are once, few, many and, for expanded clones, a class.

abundance: .; d_gene: TRBD1; j_gene: TRBJ1-1; v_gene: TRBV24-1; CDR3aa: CATSDFGDRGTEAFF; CDR3nt: TGTGCCACCAGTGATTTCGGGGACAGGGGCACTGAAGCTTTCTTT
abundance: .; d_gene: .; j_gene: TRBJ1-1; v_gene: TRBV5-4; CDR3aa: CASSLGQVPQRNAEAFF; CDR3nt: TGTGCCAGCAGCTTGGGACAGGTACCCCAACGTAACGCTGAAGCTTTCTTT
abundance: .; d_gene: .; j_gene: TRBJ1-4; v_gene: TRBV30; CDR3aa: CAWSTPRDTTTNEKLFF; CDR3nt: TGTGCCTGGAGTACGCCCCGGGACACAACAACTAATGAAAAACTGTTTTTT
abundance: .; d_gene: .; j_gene: TRBJ1-6; v_gene: TRBV6-6; CDR3aa: CASSYVLGANSPLHF; CDR3nt: TGTGCCAGCAGTTACGTTCTGGGGGCGAATTCACCCCTCCACTTT
abundance: .; d_gene: .; j_gene: TRBJ1-1; v_gene: TRBV9; CDR3aa: CASSVGLDTEAFF; CDR3nt: TGTGCCAGCAGCGTAGGTCTGGACACTGAAGCTTTCTTT
abundance: .; d_gene: .; j_gene: TRBJ1-1; v_gene: TRBV7-9; CDR3aa: CASSLEGGTEAFF; CDR3nt: TGTGCCAGCAGCTTAGAGGGGGGGACTGAAGCTTTCTTT
abundance: .; d_gene: .; j_gene: TRBJ1-2; v_gene: TRBV3-1/TRBV3-2; CDR3aa: CASSSGSGVYTF; CDR3nt: TGTGCCAGCAGCTCGGGCTCCGGAGTCTACACCTTC
abundance: .; d_gene: TRBD1; j_gene: TRBJ1-4; v_gene: TRBV10-1; CDR3aa: CASSIGQAPNEKLFF; CDR3nt: TGCGCCAGCAGTATAGGACAGGCCCCTAATGAAAAACTGTTTTTT
abundance: .; d_gene: .; j_gene: TRBJ2-1; v_gene: TRBV27; CDR3aa: CASRGAPIYNEQFF; CDR3nt: TGTGCCAGCAGAGGGGCCCCAATTTACAATGAGCAGTTCTTC
abundance: .; d_gene: .; j_gene: TRBJ2-6; v_gene: TRBV5-1; CDR3aa: CASSIGPEAGGANVLTF; CDR3nt: TGCGCCAGCAGCATAGGACCGGAGGCCGGGGGGGCCAACGTCCTGACTTTC
abundance: .; d_gene: .; j_gene: TRBJ1-6; v_gene: TRBV10-3; CDR3aa: CAISESLGRVKNSPLHF; CDR3nt: TGTGCCATCAGTGAGTCGTTGGGAAGGGTGAAGAATTCACCCCTCCACTTT
abundance: .; d_gene: .; j_gene: TRBJ2-6; v_gene: TRBV7-3; CDR3aa: CASSSGQPGANVLTF; CDR3nt: TGTGCCAGCAGCTCAGGACAGCCTGGGGCCAACGTCCTGACTTTC
abundance: .; d_gene: .; j_gene: TRBJ1-4; v_gene: TRBV5-4; CDR3aa: CASRRWGGDEKLFF; CDR3nt: TGTGCCAGCAGAAGATGGGGGGGAGATGAAAAACTGTTTTTT
abundance: .; d_gene: .; j_gene: TRBJ2-2; v_gene: TRBV5-6; CDR3aa: CASSFTTAAGELFF; CDR3nt: TGTGCCAGCAGCTTTACGACAGCGGCCGGGGAGCTGTTTTTT
abundance: .; d_gene: .; j_gene: TRBJ1-1; v_gene: TRBV12-3/TRBV12-4; CDR3aa: CASGGGSIAFF; CDR3nt: TGTGCCAGCGGAGGGGGTAGTATAGCTTTCTTT
abundance: once; d_gene: .; j_gene: TRBJ1-3; v_gene: TRBV18; CDR3aa: CASQESSGNTIYF; CDR3nt: TGTGCCAGCCAAGAGAGCTCTGGAAACACCATATATTTT
abundance: .; d_gene: .; j_gene: TRBJ1-4; v_gene: TRBV6-1; CDR3aa: CASSDRGNEKLFF; CDR3nt: TGTGCCAGCAGTGACAGGGGAAATGAAAAACTGTTTTTT
abundance: .; d_gene: .; j_gene: TRBJ1-4; v_gene: TRBV4-2; CDR3aa: CASSQGLGANEKLFF; CDR3nt: TGTGCCAGCAGCCAAGGGCTGGGCGCAAATGAAAAACTGTTTTTT
abundance: .; d_gene: .; j_gene: TRBJ2-2; v_gene: TRBV14; CDR3aa: CASSQGVGELFF; CDR3nt: TGTGCCAGCAGCCAGGGGGTCGGGGAGCTGTTTTTT
abundance: few; d_gene: TRBD2; j_gene: TRBJ2-5; v_gene: TRBV3-1/TRBV3-2; CDR3aa: CASQRGPQETQYF; CDR3nt: TGTGCCAGCCAGCGGGGCCCCCAAGAGACCCAGTACTTC
abundance: .; d_gene: .; j_gene: TRBJ1-3; v_gene: TRBV5-1; CDR3aa: CASSLGKLGNTIYF; CDR3nt: TGCGCCAGCAGCTTGGGAAAATTGGGAAACACCATATATTTT